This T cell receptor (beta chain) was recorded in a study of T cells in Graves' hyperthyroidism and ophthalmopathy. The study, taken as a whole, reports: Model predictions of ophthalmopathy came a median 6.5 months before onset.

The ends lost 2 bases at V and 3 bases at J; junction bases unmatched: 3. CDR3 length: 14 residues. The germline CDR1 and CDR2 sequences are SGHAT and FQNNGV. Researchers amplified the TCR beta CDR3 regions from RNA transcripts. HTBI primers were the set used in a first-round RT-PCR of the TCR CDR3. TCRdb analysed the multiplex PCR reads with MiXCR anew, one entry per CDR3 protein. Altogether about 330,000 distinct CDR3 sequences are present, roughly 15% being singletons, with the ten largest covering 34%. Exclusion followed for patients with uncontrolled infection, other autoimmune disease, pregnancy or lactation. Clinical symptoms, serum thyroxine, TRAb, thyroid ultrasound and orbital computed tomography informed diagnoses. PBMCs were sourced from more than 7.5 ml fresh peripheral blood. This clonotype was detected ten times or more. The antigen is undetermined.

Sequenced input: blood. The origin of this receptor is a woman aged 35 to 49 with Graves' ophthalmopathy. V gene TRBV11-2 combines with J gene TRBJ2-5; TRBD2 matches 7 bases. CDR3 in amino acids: CASSLTGGKETQYF. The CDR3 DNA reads TGTGCCAGCAGCTTAACCGGGGGGAAAGAGACCCAGTACTTC.